Sequencing of this TCR beta chain was carried out in a study of shared clonotypes between healthy human individuals. CD45RO-negative CD8 cells positively selected for CCR7 made up the naive population, which excluded terminally differentiated effector memory CD45RA+ cells. The donors were adults (healthy and HIV-negative) with no recent acute infections or vaccinations. With 5 bases removed from V and 1 base from J, the gap between germline ends came to 11 bases. Germline lookup yields CDR1 LNHNV and CDR2 YYDKDF (reference sequence). The CDR3 is 14 amino acids. Sequenced by immunoSEQ multiplex PCR; TCRdb stores in-frame clones only, minus some. The data show around 2.1 million clones, with 85% to 95% seen just once and more than 1.5% held by the top ten. Study findings and constraints: Richness estimates generally favored naive over memory subsets.

This clone was picked up a small number of times. No antigen is known for it. This chain connects TRBV15 to TRBJ1-1; D gene unclear. Sequenced material: naive CD8+ T cells from PBMCs. The receptor was isolated from a man younger than 35 in good health. Some clones in this sample may be carry-over from other donors' samples. The CDR3 loop is CATSLDGKNTEAFF. As DNA, the CDR3 is TGTGCCACCAGCCTTGACGGAAAGAACACTGAAGCTTTCTTT. Looking up the rest from reference TRBV15 and TRBJ1-1 gives the full variable domain: DAMVIQNPRYQVTQFGKPVTLSCSQTLNHNVMYWYQQKSSQAPKLLFHYYDKDFNNEADTPDNFQSRRPNTSFCFLDIRSPGLGDTAMYLCATSLDGKNTEAFFGQGTRLTVV.